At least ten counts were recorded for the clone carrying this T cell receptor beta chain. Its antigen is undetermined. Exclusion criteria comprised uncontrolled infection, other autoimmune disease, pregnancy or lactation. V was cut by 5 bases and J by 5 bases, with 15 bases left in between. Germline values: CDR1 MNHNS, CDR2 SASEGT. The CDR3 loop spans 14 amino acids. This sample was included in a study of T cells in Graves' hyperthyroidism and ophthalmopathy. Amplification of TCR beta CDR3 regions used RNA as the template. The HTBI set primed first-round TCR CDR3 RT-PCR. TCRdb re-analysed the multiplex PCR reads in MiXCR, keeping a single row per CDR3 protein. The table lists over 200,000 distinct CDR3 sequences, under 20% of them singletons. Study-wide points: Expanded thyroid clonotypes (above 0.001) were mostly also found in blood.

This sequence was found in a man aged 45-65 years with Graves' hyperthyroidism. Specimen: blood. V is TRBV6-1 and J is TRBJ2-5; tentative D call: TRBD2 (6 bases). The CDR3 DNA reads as TGTGCCAGCAGTTCCGGGAGTTGGCAGGAGACCCAGTACTTC. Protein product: CASSSGSWQETQYF.